Each of the 26 T cell receptor beta chains below was sequenced from the same sample in a study of CD8+CD57+ T cells in acquired aplastic anemia. Using genomic DNA as the template, TCR beta VDJ and CDR3 profiling was carried out. TCRdb processed the reads anew with MiXCR; each CDR3 protein has one entry. Of hundreds of thousands of distinct CDR3 sequences in the sample, approximately 32% were seen once. The patients chosen for sequencing had shown expansion of CD8+CD57+ cells (detected by flow cytometry). The source material was sorted CD4+, CD8+, or CD8+CD57+ T cells (not recorded which) from PBMCs. Source of these receptors: a human donor with aplastic anemia.

The V and J genes are TRBV5-1 and TRBJ2-5; 8 positions agree with TRBD1. V shed 6 bases and J 2 bases; nucleotides not matched to a gene: 6. The CDR3 totals 14 residues. The germline V gene has CDR1 SGHRS and CDR2 YFSETQ. Written as DNA, the CDR3 is TGCGCCAGCACCTCCGGGACAGGACAAGAGACCCAGTACTTC. As protein: CASTSGTGQETQYF.

This clonotype was observed at least ten times. The chain couples TRBV7-6 to TRBJ1-1, with D uncertain. The CDR3 spans 13 residues. Trimming left V 5 bases short and J 0 bases short, with 7 bases between. In germline, CDR1 is SGHVS, CDR2 FNYEAQ. DNA for the CDR3: TGTGCCAGCAGCCCGAATCTGAACACTGAAGCTTTCTTT. The encoded protein is CASSPNLNTEAFF.

This clonotype has a handful of counts. The chain couples TRBV20-1 to TRBJ1-3; no firm D call. Per the germline V gene, CDR1 is DFQATT and CDR2 is SNEGSKA (reference sequence). This CDR3 has 14 amino acids. V dropped 3 bases and J dropped 0 bases, with 9 bases sitting between them. The CDR3 loop is CSASFQNSGNTIYF. CDR3 nucleotides: TGCAGTGCTAGCTTCCAGAACTCTGGAAACACCATATATTTT.

Note on this clonotype: No DNA is shown, since the ends of the CDR3 on it are uncertain; the CDR3 is the one TCRdb lists. The chain has TRBV25-1 and TRBJ2-7; TRBD1 is taken as the D call from the table, unchecked against the DNA. The V gene's germline CDR1 is MGHDK and CDR2 SYGVNS. The CDR3 has 21 residues if both end residues are counted. This CDR3 reads CASSVSRGGYTFGFGLYEQYF.

J is TRBJ1-2 and V is TRBV25-1; 9 bases map to TRBD1. Germline lookup yields CDR1 MGHDK and CDR2 SYGVNS. The CDR3 totals 14 residues. The V gene end was trimmed by 3 bases and the J gene end by 8 bases; junction bases not matched to a gene: 7. CDR3 residues: CASSDPTGGAGYTF. The CDR3, as DNA: TGTGCCAGCAGTGACCCAACAGGGGGCGCGGGCTACACCTTC.

This clonotype was observed many times. This chain links TRBV10-3 with TRBJ2-3; no firm D call. Trimming removed 4 bases at V and 4 bases at J, with 9 bases between. The CDR3 covers 13 residues. CDR1 ENHRY and CDR2 SYGVKD come from the germline V gene. This CDR3 is CAISGLVSDTQYF. In nucleotides, the CDR3 is TGTGCCATCAGTGGGCTAGTCTCAGATACGCAGTATTTT.

This clonotype was seen repeatedly, ten times or more. Without the conserved terminal phenylalanine or tryptophan, this CDR3 likely stems from a read error. The chain couples TRBV25-1 to TRBJ1-2; no clear D. The germline V gene has CDR1 MGHDK and CDR2 SYGVNS. This CDR3 region has 12 residues. Trimming cost V 5 bases and J 6 bases, with 10 bases left between them. The CDR3 spells CASSFAGHGYTL. The CDR3 region has the DNA TGTGCCAGCAGTTTCGCTGGCCATGGCTACACCCTC.

The CDR3 bases are TGTGCCAGCACCGCCCCGGGGTCGCGGAACTATGGCTACACCTTC. Its translation is CASTAPGSRNYGYTF. V usage is TRBV7-8 and J usage is TRBJ1-2; D is unclear. V shed 7 bases and J shed 2 bases, with 17 bases lying between them. Germline V gene lookup returns CDR1 SGHVS and CDR2 FQNEAQ. CDR3 length: 15 amino acids.

The V call is TRBV20-1, the J call TRBJ2-2; 10 nucleotides agree with TRBD2. Germline V lookup: CDR1 DFQATT, CDR2 SNEGSKA (reference sequence). This CDR3 region has 16 residues. V gave up 0 bases and J gave up 5 bases; unmatched junction bases: 6. CDR3 bases: TGCAGTGCTAGAGAACCACTAGCGGGACGGACCGGGGAGCTGTTTTTT. Translation: CSAREPLAGRTGELFF.

This clonotype was seen more than once but under ten times. The genes are TRBV5-1 and TRBJ1-1, with TRBD1 matching over 9 bases. This CDR3 has 14 amino acids. Germline assignment: CDR1 SGHRS and CDR2 YFSETQ. Unmatched junction bases numbered 2, after V lost 4 bases and J lost 1 base. CDR3 loop: CASSPTGGNTEAFF. CDR3 DNA sequence: TGCGCCAGCAGCCCGACAGGGGGGAACACTGAAGCTTTCTTT. Full variable domain (outside the CDR3, taken from reference TRBV5-1 and TRBJ1-1): KAGVTQTPRYLIKTRGQQVTLSCSPISGHRSVSWYQQTPGQGLQFLFEYFSETQRNKGNFPGRFSGRQFSNSRSEMNVSTLELGDSALYLCASSPTGGNTEAFFGQGTRLTVV.

This clonotype was seen ten or more times. This chain uses TRBV12-3 or TRBV12-4 with TRBJ1-4; D not certain. The CDR3 runs 12 residues. V shed 6 bases and J shed 6 bases, with 8 bases lying between them. The CDR3 region has the DNA TGTGCCAGCAGAGGAGTAGATGAAAAACTGTTTTTT. Protein: CASRGVDEKLFF.

In this sample, this clonotype turned up a few times. The chain is built from TRBV6-5 and TRBJ1-1; D unclear. Trimming removed 3 bases at V and 1 base at J, with 6 bases between. Germline V lookup: CDR1 MNHEY, CDR2 SVGAGI. The CDR3 is 13 residues long. CDR3 residues: CASSYYGNTEAFF. CDR3 DNA: TGTGCCAGCAGTTATTACGGGAACACTGAAGCTTTCTTT.

The chain is built from TRBV25-1 and TRBJ1-6; TRBD1 matches at 9 bases. CDR3 length: 14 amino acids. Germline V gene sequence: CDR1 MGHDK, CDR2 SYGVNS. J gave up 10 bases and V 8 bases, and 9 bases lay outside the gene matches. The CDR3 DNA follows: TGTGCCAGCTTGGCGGGACAGGGAACCTCACCCCTCCACTTT. Translating it yields CASLAGQGTSPLHF. Supplemented by reference TRBV25-1 and TRBJ1-6, the full variable domain reads EADIYQTPRYLVIGTGKKITLECSQTMGHDKMYWYQQDPGMELHLIHYSYGVNSTEKGDLSSESTVSRIRTEHFPLTLESARPSHTSQYLCASLAGQGTSPLHFGNGTRLTVT.

The sample holds many counts of this clonotype. This chain joins TRBV2 and TRBJ1-6, with 8 positions matching TRBD1. CDR3 length: 15 amino acids. Germline CDR1 SNHLY, CDR2 FYNNEI. The ends lost 9 bases at V and 0 bases at J; junction bases unmatched: 4. CDR3 in DNA: TGTGCCAGGAGGACAGGGAGCTCCTATAATTCACCCCTCCACTTT. Its translation is CARRTGSSYNSPLHF. The full variable domain, with the rest looked up from reference TRBV2 and TRBJ1-6, is EPEVTQTPSHQVTQMGQEVILRCVPISNHLYFYWYRQILGQKVEFLVSFYNNEISEKSEIFDDQFSVERPDGSNFTLKIRSTKLEDSAMYFCARRTGSSYNSPLHFGNGTRLTVT.

This clonotype was recorded at least ten times. The chain joins TRBV5-1 to TRBJ1-2; D possibly corresponds to TRBD1 (5 bases). Trimming shortened V by 0 bases and J by 4 bases, and 13 bases separated the two germline ends. Germline V lookup: CDR1 SGHRS, CDR2 YFSETQ. CDR3 length: 15 residues. The CDR3 sequence is CASSLGVGGFYGYTF. CDR3 sequence (DNA): TGCGCCAGCAGCTTGGGAGTTGGGGGTTTCTATGGCTACACCTTC.

This clonotype was detected many times. The genes are TRBV15 and TRBJ2-3, with 10 bases aligning to TRBD2. Germline V gene data show CDR1 as LNHNV and CDR2 as YYDKDF (reference sequence). The CDR3 sequence is 16 residues long. J lost 0 bases, V lost 4 bases, and 4 bases had no gene match. The CDR3 region has the DNA TGTGCCACCAGCAACGTAGCGGGGGGAAGCACAGATACGCAGTATTTT. Its protein is CATSNVAGGSTDTQYF.

This clonotype occurred many times. The chain recombines TRBV7-2 with TRBJ1-2, with unresolved D. With 2 bases removed from V and 5 bases from J, the gap between germline ends came to 9 bases. Per germline, CDR1 SGHTA and CDR2 FQGNSA. The CDR3 loop spans 13 amino acids. CDR3: CASSLTEEYGYTF. The CDR3 coding sequence is TGTGCCAGCAGCTTAACGGAGGAGTATGGCTACACCTTC.

Only a few counts were recorded for this clonotype. The chain joins TRBV2 to TRBJ2-3; unclear D gene. The germline V and J ends were trimmed by 5 bases and 1 base, with 7 bases remaining between them. Germline CDR1 is SNHLY and CDR2 is FYNNEI. This CDR3 has 13 amino acids. The CDR3 region has the DNA TGTGCCAGCAGTTGGCTAGGCACAGATACGCAGTATTTT. This translates into CASSWLGTDTQYF. Looking up the rest from reference TRBV2 and TRBJ2-3 gives the full variable domain: EPEVTQTPSHQVTQMGQEVILRCVPISNHLYFYWYRQILGQKVEFLVSFYNNEISEKSEIFDDQFSVERPDGSNFTLKIRSTKLEDSAMYFCASSWLGTDTQYFGPGTRLTVL.

The CDR3 loop is CSAMPAGSTDTQYF. CDR3 sequence (DNA): TGCAGTGCCATGCCAGCGGGAAGCACAGATACGCAGTATTTT. This sequence joins TRBV20-1 and TRBJ2-3; 7 bases are a match to TRBD2. V was clipped by 6 bases and J by 0 bases; unmatched bases: 6. This CDR3 spans 14 amino acids. Germline-derived CDR1 and CDR2 are DFQATT and SNEGSKA (reference sequence).

The chain links TRBV7-6 to TRBJ2-6, with D unresolved. V was cut by 5 bases and J by 2 bases, with 10 bases left in between. The CDR3 length is 15 residues. Per germline, CDR1 SGHVS and CDR2 FNYEAQ. For the CDR3, the DNA is TGTGCCAGCAGCGAGACCGTTACTGGGGCCAACGTCCTGACTTTC. Residues: CASSETVTGANVLTF.

The chain links TRBV6-5 to TRBJ2-7; D remains unclear. CDR3 size: 13 residues. Trimming pared 6 bases from V and 2 bases from J, leaving 11 bases between. Germline CDR1 MNHEY, CDR2 SVGAGI. CDR3 sequence reads: CASSQHETYEQYF. The CDR3 region has the DNA TGTGCCAGCAGCCAACACGAGACCTACGAGCAGTACTTC.

The V gene is TRBV30, the J gene TRBJ1-1; tentative D call: TRBD1 (6 bases). Per the germline V gene, CDR1 is GTSNPN and CDR2 is SVGIG (reference sequence). Trimming shortened V by 3 bases and J by 0 bases, and 11 bases separated the two germline ends. The CDR3 has 14 amino acids. The CDR3, as DNA: TGTGCCTGGAGGGCCGGGACACTGAACACTGAAGCTTTCTTT. This gives the protein CAWRAGTLNTEAFF.

The J gene is TRBJ2-1, the V gene TRBV20-1; D is uncertain. This CDR3 is 15 amino acids long. Trimming took off 0 bases at V and 5 bases at J, with 14 bases between the two ends. Per the germline V gene, CDR1 is DFQATT and CDR2 is SNEGSKA (reference sequence). The CDR3: CSARDLSGANNEQFF. DNA of the CDR3: TGCAGTGCTAGAGATCTATCGGGCGCGAACAATGAGCAGTTCTTC.

Worth noting for this clonotype: Possible read error: a much larger clone is one base away. V and J are TRBV15 and TRBJ2-1; D is ambiguous. The CDR3 contains 14 residues. CDR1 is LNHNV and CDR2 is YYDKDF in the germline V gene (reference sequence). Written as DNA, the CDR3 is TGTGCCACCAGCGGAGAGGCAGGATACAATGAGCAGTTCTTC. It encodes CATSGEAGYNEQFF. Full variable domain (missing parts from reference TRBV15 and TRBJ2-1): DAMVIQNPRYQVTQFGKPVTLSCSQTLNHNVMYWYQQKSSQAPKLLFHYYDKDFNNEADTPDNFQSRRPNTSFCFLDIRSPGLGDTAMYLCATSGEAGYNEQFFGPGTRLTVL.

This chain connects TRBV6-1 to TRBJ1-4, with TRBD1 as a possible D gene (6 bases). There are 14 residues in the CDR3. Between the trimmed V and J ends, which lost 6 bases and 3 bases, there was a span of 11 bases. In germline, CDR1 is MNHNS, CDR2 SASEGT. The CDR3 spells CASRRGLANEKLFF. The CDR3 DNA sequence: TGTGCCAGCAGGAGGGGGTTGGCTAATGAAAAACTGTTTTTT.

This clonotype turned up a few times. The genes are TRBV10-2 and TRBJ1-1; no definite D call. The CDR3 is 15 amino acids. CDR1 and CDR2 from the germline V gene are WSHSY and SAAADI. V was shortened by 7 bases and J by 0 bases, with 15 bases between the two germline ends. CDR3 amino acids: CASTLGRNMNTEAFF. DNA for the CDR3: TGCGCCAGCACTCTGGGTAGGAACATGAACACTGAAGCTTTCTTT.